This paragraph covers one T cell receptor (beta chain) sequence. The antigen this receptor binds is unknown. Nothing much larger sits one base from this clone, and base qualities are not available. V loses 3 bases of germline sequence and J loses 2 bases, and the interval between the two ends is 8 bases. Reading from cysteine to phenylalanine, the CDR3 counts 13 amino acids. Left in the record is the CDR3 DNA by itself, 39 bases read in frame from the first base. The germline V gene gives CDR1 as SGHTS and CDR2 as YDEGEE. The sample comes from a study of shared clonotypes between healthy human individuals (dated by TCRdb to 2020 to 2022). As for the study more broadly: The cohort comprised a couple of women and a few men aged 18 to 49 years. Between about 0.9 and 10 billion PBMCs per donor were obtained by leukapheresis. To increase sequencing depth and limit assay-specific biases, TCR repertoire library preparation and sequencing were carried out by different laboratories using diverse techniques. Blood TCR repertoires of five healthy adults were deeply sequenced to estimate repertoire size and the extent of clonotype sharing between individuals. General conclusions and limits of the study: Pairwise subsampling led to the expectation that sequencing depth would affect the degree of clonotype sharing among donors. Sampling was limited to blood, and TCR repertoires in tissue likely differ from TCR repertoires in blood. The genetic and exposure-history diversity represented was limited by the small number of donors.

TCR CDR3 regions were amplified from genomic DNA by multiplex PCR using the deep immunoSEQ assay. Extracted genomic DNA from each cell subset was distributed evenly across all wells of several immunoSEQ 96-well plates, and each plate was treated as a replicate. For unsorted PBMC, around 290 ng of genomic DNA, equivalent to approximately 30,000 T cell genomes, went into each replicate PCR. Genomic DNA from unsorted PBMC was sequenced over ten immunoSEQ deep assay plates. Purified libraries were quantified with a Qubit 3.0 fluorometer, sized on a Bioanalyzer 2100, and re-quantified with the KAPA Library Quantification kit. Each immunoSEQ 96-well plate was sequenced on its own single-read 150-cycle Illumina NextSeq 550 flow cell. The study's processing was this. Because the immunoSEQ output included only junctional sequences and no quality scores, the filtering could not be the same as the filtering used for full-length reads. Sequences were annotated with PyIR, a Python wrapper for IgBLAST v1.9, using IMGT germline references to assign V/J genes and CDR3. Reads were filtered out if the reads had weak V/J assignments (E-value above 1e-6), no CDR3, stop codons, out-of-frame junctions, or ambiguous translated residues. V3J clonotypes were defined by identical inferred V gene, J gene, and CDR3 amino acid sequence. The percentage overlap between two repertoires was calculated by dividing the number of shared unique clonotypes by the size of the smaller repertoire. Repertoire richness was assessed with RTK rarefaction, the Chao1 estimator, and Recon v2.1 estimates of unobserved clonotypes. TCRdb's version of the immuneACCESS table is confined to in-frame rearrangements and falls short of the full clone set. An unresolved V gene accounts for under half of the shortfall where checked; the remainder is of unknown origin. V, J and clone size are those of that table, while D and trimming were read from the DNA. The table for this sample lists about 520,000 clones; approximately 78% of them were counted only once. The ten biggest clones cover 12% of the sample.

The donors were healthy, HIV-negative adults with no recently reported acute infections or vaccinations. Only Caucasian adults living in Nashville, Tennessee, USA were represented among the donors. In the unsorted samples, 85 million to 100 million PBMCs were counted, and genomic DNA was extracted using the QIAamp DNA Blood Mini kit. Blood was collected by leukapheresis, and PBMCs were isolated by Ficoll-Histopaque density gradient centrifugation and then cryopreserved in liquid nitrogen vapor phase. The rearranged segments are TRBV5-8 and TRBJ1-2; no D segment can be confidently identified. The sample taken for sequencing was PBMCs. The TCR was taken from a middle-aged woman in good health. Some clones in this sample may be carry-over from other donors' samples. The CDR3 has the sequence CASSSLGNYGYTF. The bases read TGTGCCAGCAGCTCACTAGGAAACTATGGCTACACCTTC.